These 24 T cell receptor beta chains originate from one sample sequenced in a study of CD8+CD57+ T cells in acquired aplastic anemia. Genomic DNA acted as the template from which TCR beta VDJ combination and CDR3 sequence profiling were carried out. Using its own MiXCR run on the reads, TCRdb lists one record per CDR3 protein. Of about 48,000 distinct CDR3 sequences in the sample, approximately 72% were seen once. Sequenced input: sorted CD4+, CD8+, or CD8+CD57+ T cells (not recorded which) from PBMCs. The receptor set was obtained from a human donor in good health, serving as a control.

Concerning this clonotype itself: An end of the junction does not agree with germline; a read error may underlie this. This chain connects TRBV15 to TRBJ1-2; 10 positions agree with TRBD1. CDR3 length: 13 amino acids. Germline V gene data show CDR1 as LNHNV and CDR2 as YYDKDF (reference sequence). CDR3 bases: TGTGCCAGCAGCACCGGGACAGGGGATGGCTACACCTTC. It translates to CASSTGTGDGYTF.

The V and J genes are TRBV10-2 and TRBJ1-5; maybe TRBD1 (5 bases). Trimming left V 7 bases short and J 3 bases short, with 10 bases between. This CDR3 comprises 13 residues. Germline V gene data show CDR1 as WSHSY and CDR2 as SAAADI. The CDR3 bases are TGCGCCAGCACGGCAGGGTCCAATCAGCCCCAGCATTTT. Translation gives CASTAGSNQPQHF.

The chain links TRBV2 to TRBJ2-7, with 7 nucleotides matching TRBD1. This CDR3 is 14 amino acids long. Germline V gene lookup returns CDR1 SNHLY and CDR2 FYNNEI. Losses at the gene ends were 5 bases for V and 2 bases for J; bases not matched to a gene: 6. CDR3: CASSQGQAPYEQYF. CDR3 DNA: TGTGCCAGCAGTCAAGGACAGGCTCCCTACGAGCAGTACTTC.

V usage is TRBV11-1 and J usage is TRBJ2-5; 9 bases line up with TRBD1. Trimming took 4 bases from V and 2 from J; bases not matched to a gene: 14. The CDR3 has 18 amino acids. Germline CDR1 SGHAT, CDR2 FQDESV (reference sequence). CDR3 amino acids: CASSSPGGRQGEQETQYF. The CDR3 DNA reads as TGTGCCAGCAGCTCCCCCGGGGGCCGACAGGGGGAGCAAGAGACCCAGTACTTC.

This clonotype was seen only once. This sequence joins TRBV11-1 and TRBJ1-6; maybe TRBD1 (5 bases). Trimming took 5 bases from V and 3 from J, leaving 17 bases between them. The length of the CDR3 is 17 residues. Germline V gene data show CDR1 as SGHAT and CDR2 as FQDESV (reference sequence). The CDR3 coding sequence is TGTGCCAGCAGCAAACCACCGCAGGGAGTCTATAATTCACCCCTCCACTTT. This encodes CASSKPPQGVYNSPLHF.

The chain uses TRBV25-1 and TRBJ2-7; D possibly matches TRBD1 or TRBD2 (6 bases each). CDR1 is MGHDK and CDR2 is SYGVNS in the germline V gene. Deletions cut 9 bases from V and 5 bases from J, with 20 bases between. The CDR3 loop spans 14 amino acids. CDR3 protein: CASSGLGTSDEQYF. The CDR3, as DNA: TGTGCCAGTAGCGGCCTCGGGACATCTGACGAGCAGTACTTC.

The chain links TRBV15 to TRBJ1-2, with D unclear. The CDR3 contains 16 residues. CDR1 is LNHNV, CDR2 YYDKDF, per germline (reference sequence). V lost 0 bases, J lost 7 bases, and 18 bases lay in between. CDR3 loop: CATSRDRDITEGGYTF. The CDR3 DNA sequence: TGTGCCACCAGCAGAGATCGAGATATTACGGAAGGTGGCTACACCTTC.

The chain uses TRBV29-1 and TRBJ2-7; D unresolved. The germline V gene encodes CDR1 SQVTM and CDR2 ANQGSEA. Trimming removed 3 bases from V and 0 bases from J, with 9 bases in between. This CDR3 comprises 13 residues. CDR3 protein: CSVEVGNSYEQYF. DNA of the CDR3: TGCAGCGTTGAGGTGGGCAACTCCTACGAGCAGTACTTC.

This clonotype was seen only a few times. The chain carries TRBV15 and TRBJ2-1; 10 positions agree with TRBD2. The ends lost 3 bases at V and 0 bases at J; junction bases unmatched: 2. The CDR3 has 16 residues. The V gene's germline CDR1 is LNHNV and CDR2 YYDKDF (reference sequence). Here the CDR3 DNA reads TGTGCCACCAGCAGTAGCGGGGGGTACTCCTACAATGAGCAGTTCTTC. This sequence encodes CATSSSGGYSYNEQFF.

This chain connects TRBV11-1 to TRBJ1-1; D perhaps matches TRBD1 (5 bases). Germline V lookup: CDR1 SGHAT, CDR2 FQDESV (reference sequence). The germline V and J ends were trimmed by 8 bases and 7 bases, with 26 bases remaining between them. This CDR3 is built from 16 residues. This CDR3 is CASSPGQGSTTNEAFF. The DNA of the CDR3 is TGTGCCAGCTCCCCGGGTCAGGGTTCAACCACCAATGAAGCTTTCTTT.

This clonotype appeared once. This chain joins TRBV20-1 and TRBJ2-7, with a tentative D call TRBD2 (5 bases). Germline CDR1 is DFQATT and CDR2 is SNEGSKA (reference sequence). There are 13 residues in the CDR3. Trimming removed 2 bases from V and 6 bases from J, with 14 bases in between. The CDR3 loop is CSARREQRGEQYF. The CDR3 bases are TGCAGTGCTAGACGCGAGCAACGGGGCGAGCAGTACTTC.

This chain joins TRBV5-1 and TRBJ1-6; D call uncertain. The germline V gene encodes CDR1 SGHRS and CDR2 YFSETQ. This CDR3 spans 17 amino acids. Trimming shortened V by 4 bases and J by 0 bases, and 14 bases separated the two germline ends. CDR3: CASSVAPTSSYNSPLHF. The DNA for the CDR3 is TGCGCCAGCAGCGTCGCCCCGACGAGCTCCTATAATTCACCCCTCCACTTT.

V gene TRBV20-1 combines with J gene TRBJ2-5; tentatively, D is TRBD1 (5 bases). Gene TRBJ2-1 matches the end of the DNA better, so the J call may be wrong. The CDR3 runs to 13 residues. Germline CDR1 and CDR2: DFQATT and SNEGSKA (reference sequence). The CDR3: CSASGKGAEEQFF. DNA for the CDR3: TGCAGTGCTTCCGGAAAAGGGGCCGAGGAGCAGTTCTTC.

The chain combines TRBV7-9 with TRBJ1-4; no clear D. Trimming took off 7 bases at V and 8 bases at J, with 14 bases between the two ends. The CDR3 sequence is 13 residues long. Germline V gives CDR1 SEHNR, CDR2 FQNEAQ (reference sequence). The CDR3 sequence is CASTALRSEKLFF. In DNA, the CDR3 is TGTGCCAGCACCGCTCTGCGCTCGGAAAAACTGTTTTTT.

This clonotype showed up just a few times. The chain recombines TRBV20-1 with TRBJ1-3; D gene uncertain. The V end was cut by 2 bases, the J end by 8 bases, with 7 bases between. The CDR3 is made up of 11 amino acids. Per the germline V gene, CDR1 is DFQATT and CDR2 is SNEGSKA (reference sequence). CDR3 region: CSARLGDTIYF. In DNA form, the CDR3 reads TGCAGTGCTAGACTTGGGGACACCATATATTTT.

The CDR3 coding sequence is TGTGCCAGCAGCTCCACGGGAGGAGCCAAAAACATTCAGTACTTC. This sequence encodes CASSSTGGAKNIQYF. The rearrangement uses TRBV11-2 and TRBJ2-4; 7 nucleotides match TRBD2. The CDR3 sequence is 15 residues long. Germline V lookup: CDR1 SGHAT, CDR2 FQNNGV. With 4 bases clipped from V and 0 bases from J, the junction kept 3 bases outside the gene matches.

The V call is TRBV29-1, the J call TRBJ2-5; 7 nucleotides line up with TRBD1. This CDR3 has 15 amino acids. The V and J ends lost 8 bases and 5 bases, in that order; junction bases with no gene match: 17. Per germline, CDR1 SQVTM and CDR2 ANQGSEA. In DNA form, the CDR3 reads TGCAGCACCCCAAAAGGGACAGCAGCCTCGGAGACCCAGTACTTC. This gives the protein CSTPKGTAASETQYF. Complete variable domain (other parts from reference TRBV29-1 and TRBJ2-5): SAVISQKPSRDICQRGTSLTIQCQVDSQVTMMFWYRQQPGQSLTLIATANQGSEATYESGFVIDKFPISRPNLTFSTLTVSNMSPEDSSIYLCSTPKGTAASETQYFGPGTRLLVL.

J is TRBJ1-5 and V is TRBV7-3, with D possibly matching TRBD1 (6 bases). V was pared by 5 bases and J by 6 bases, with 17 bases between. This CDR3 spans 15 amino acids. CDR1 is SGHTA and CDR2 is FQGTGA in the germline V gene. The chain's CDR3 is CASSPLRGLSQPQHF. CDR3 DNA sequence: TGTGCCAGCAGCCCCCTCAGGGGTCTGAGTCAGCCCCAGCATTTT.

The rearrangement links TRBV7-3 to TRBJ1-2, with a weak D call TRBD1 (5 bases). Germline assignment: CDR1 SGHTA and CDR2 FQGTGA. CDR3 length: 14 residues. Between the trimmed V and J ends, which lost 5 bases and 5 bases, there was a span of 15 bases. In DNA form, the CDR3 reads TGTGCCAGCAGCCCAGACACGGGGGAATATGGCTACACCTTC. Its protein product is CASSPDTGEYGYTF.

DNA for the CDR3: TGCAGCGTTCCAGGTTACACCGGGGAGCTGTTTTTT. It translates to CSVPGYTGELFF. The V call is TRBV29-1, the J call TRBJ2-2, with D hard to call. V was shortened by 5 bases and J by 3 bases, with 7 bases between the two germline ends. Germline values: CDR1 SQVTM, CDR2 ANQGSEA. The CDR3 is made up of 12 amino acids.

The sample holds one count of this clonotype. The chain uses TRBV7-9 and TRBJ1-1; D call uncertain. The CDR3 covers 13 residues. V was trimmed by 3 bases and J by 4 bases, leaving 9 bases between them. The germline V gene has CDR1 SEHNR and CDR2 FQNEAQ (reference sequence). The CDR3 DNA follows: TGTGCCAGCAGCTTTGAGGTGGGCACTGAAGCTTTCTTT. It yields the protein CASSFEVGTEAFF.

This chain links TRBV11-3 with TRBJ1-1; perhaps TRBD1 as D (5 bases). The V gene's germline CDR1 is SGHNT and CDR2 YENEEA. Trimming stripped 4 bases from V and 3 bases from J, with 9 bases between. The CDR3 runs to 13 residues. DNA of the CDR3: TGTGCCAGCAGCTCCCAAGGGGACACTGAAGCTTTCTTT. Its protein is CASSSQGDTEAFF.

This rearrangement joins TRBV2 to TRBJ1-6, with a tentative D call TRBD1 (5 bases). Trimming cost V 9 bases and J 8 bases, with 14 bases left between them. The CDR3 consists of 13 residues. CDR1 and CDR2 from the germline V gene are SNHLY and FYNNEI. The CDR3 nucleotides are TGTGCCAGTACCATGGGAGGGGATTCACCCCTCCACTTT. It codes for CASTMGGDSPLHF.

Only a few counts were recorded for this clonotype. The V gene is TRBV2, the J gene TRBJ1-4; possible D gene TRBD1, 6 bases. This CDR3 has 14 amino acids. In germline, CDR1 is SNHLY, CDR2 FYNNEI. V lost 0 bases, J lost 13 bases, and 15 bases lay in between. In nucleotides, the CDR3 is TGTGCCAGCAGTGAAGCCTCCTCGAGAGGGGGACTGTTTTTT. Its translation: CASSEASSRGGLFF.